The 17 T cell receptor beta chains reported below all come from one sample, sequenced in a study of metastatic and nonmetastatic thyroid tumors. Using MiXCR, TCRdb re-called clones from the PCR reads. Of some 42,000 clones in the sample, under 30% were seen once. There were no patients who had received any treatment before thyroid surgery. The sample was blood. The receptors derive from a male donor with papillary thyroid cancer or a benign thyroid nodule (not recorded which). Some clones in this sample may be carry-over from other donors' samples.

The V and J genes are TRBV27 and TRBJ2-2, with D unclear. Trimming left V 7 bases short and J 6 bases short, with 15 bases between. This CDR3 has 14 residues. Germline-derived CDR1 and CDR2 are MNHEY and SMNVEV (reference sequence). The CDR3 sequence is CASIYLGNSGELFF. In DNA, the CDR3 is TGTGCCAGCATTTATCTTGGTAACTCCGGGGAGCTGTTTTTT.

This chain links TRBV6-1 with TRBJ2-1, with TRBD2 matching 8 bases. CDR1 is MNHNS and CDR2 is SASEGT in the germline V gene. The CDR3 totals 16 residues. With 2 bases clipped from V and 2 bases from J, the junction kept 5 bases outside the gene matches. The CDR3 region is CASSEPSGSAYNEQFF. CDR3 bases: TGTGCCAGCAGTGAACCAAGCGGGAGTGCCTACAATGAGCAGTTCTTC.

This clone is medium-sized (0.01 to 0.1%). The chain uses TRBV28 and TRBJ2-7; D might be TRBD1 (5 bases). The CDR3 extends over 14 amino acids. CDR1 and CDR2 from the germline V gene are MDHEN and SYDVKM. V was shortened by 2 bases and J by 2 bases, with 10 bases between the two germline ends. DNA for the CDR3: TGTGCCAGCAGTTTAATAGGGGCGGCCTACGAGCAGTACTTC. Its protein is CASSLIGAAYEQYF. The whole variable domain, filled in from reference TRBV28 and TRBJ2-7, reads DVKVTQSSRYLVKRTGEKVFLECVQDMDHENMFWYRQDPGLGLRLIYFSYDVKMKEKGDIPEGYSVSREKKERFSLILESASTNQTSMYLCASSLIGAAYEQYFGPGTRLTVT.

This chain connects TRBV5-4 to TRBJ2-5, with 14 bases identical to TRBD2. The CDR3 consists of 15 residues. CDR1 and CDR2 from the germline V gene are SGHNT and YYREEE (reference sequence). The ends lost 3 bases at V and 5 bases at J; junction bases unmatched: 3. The CDR3 sequence is CASSSGLAGEETQYF. For the CDR3, the DNA is TGTGCCAGCAGCTCGGGACTAGCGGGAGAGGAGACCCAGTACTTC.

By share, this clone counts as medium-sized. V gene TRBV25-1 combines with J gene TRBJ2-7; D possibly matches TRBD1 or TRBD2 (5 bases each). This CDR3 is 13 amino acids long. Trimming stripped 3 bases from V and 5 bases from J, with 11 bases between. Germline CDR1 reads MGHDK; CDR2 reads SYGVNS. The CDR3 reads CASSDRDHHEQYF. In DNA, the CDR3 is TGTGCCAGCAGTGACCGGGACCACCACGAGCAGTACTTC.

This clone is medium-sized by share. The chain joins TRBV6-4 to TRBJ2-2; TRBD2 matches at 10 bases. The CDR3 length is 14 residues. Trimming cost V 5 bases and J 3 bases; bases outside gene matches: 0. CDR1 and CDR2 (germline): MRHNA, SNTAGT. This CDR3 is CASSLAGDTGELFF. CDR3 in DNA: TGTGCCAGCAGTCTAGCGGGAGACACCGGGGAGCTGTTTTTT.

In its sample, this clone was seen many times. V gene TRBV20-1 combines with J gene TRBJ1-3; D unresolved. Germline lookup yields CDR1 DFQATT and CDR2 SNEGSKA (reference sequence). There are 10 residues in the CDR3. The CDR3 DNA follows: TGCAGCCCTTACGGAAACACCATATATTTT. Translating gives CSPYGNTIYF.

This clone appeared a few times. A junction end diverges from the germline sequence, so it may reflect a read error. The chain combines TRBV6-1 with TRBJ2-7; tentatively, D is TRBD2 (5 bases). This CDR3 contains 14 residues. CDR1 is MNHNS, CDR2 SASEGT, per germline. CDR3 sequence (DNA): TGTGCCAGCAGGGCCACTGGGAGCCTCTACGATCAGTACTTC. Protein sequence: CASRATGSLYDQYF.

The chain recombines TRBV18 with TRBJ1-6, with D uncertain. The CDR3 has 15 amino acids. Between the trimmed V and J ends, which lost 3 bases and 9 bases, there was a span of 15 bases. Germline V gives CDR1 KGHSH, CDR2 LQKENI. CDR3 in amino acids: CASSPRLPASSPLHF. The CDR3 DNA reads as TGTGCCAGCTCACCCCGCTTGCCCGCGTCTTCACCCCTCCACTTT.

The genes are TRBV27 and TRBJ2-7, with D perhaps matching TRBD1 (5 bases). The germline CDR1 and CDR2 sequences are MNHEY and SMNVEV (reference sequence). V dropped 2 bases and J dropped 5 bases, with 13 bases sitting between them. The CDR3 is 14 amino acids. The CDR3 reads CASSLASRAHEQYF. CDR3 nucleotide sequence: TGTGCCAGCAGTTTAGCGTCCAGGGCCCACGAGCAGTACTTC.

V gene TRBV6-1 combines with J gene TRBJ1-1, with D hard to call. This CDR3 is 15 amino acids long. Germline V gene sequence: CDR1 MNHNS, CDR2 SASEGT. V gave up 1 base and J gave up 1 base, with 10 bases separating them. CDR3 loop: CASSEGERWNTEAFF. CDR3 DNA: TGTGCCAGCAGTGAAGGGGAACGGTGGAACACTGAAGCTTTCTTT.

In this sample, this clone turned up many times. V is TRBV27 and J is TRBJ2-3, with 9 nucleotides matching TRBD1. The CDR3 extends over 15 amino acids. Unmatched junction bases numbered 5, after V lost 3 bases and J lost 4 bases. From germline, CDR1 is MNHEY and CDR2 SMNVEV (reference sequence). CDR3 sequence: CASSFGTGGPDTQYF. The CDR3 DNA reads TGTGCCAGCAGTTTTGGCACAGGGGGCCCAGATACGCAGTATTTT.

The sample holds a few counts of this clone. The CDR3 protein is CASSSSAGNRGGEKLFF. The DNA for the CDR3 is TGTGCCAGCAGTTCATCCGCCGGGAATAGGGGCGGTGAAAAACTGTTTTTT. This chain connects TRBV6-5 to TRBJ1-4; perhaps TRBD1 as D (5 bases). Germline-derived CDR1 and CDR2 are MNHEY and SVGAGI. This CDR3 is 17 amino acids long. Trimming pared 4 bases from V and 7 bases from J, leaving 22 bases between.

The genes are TRBV20-1 and TRBJ1-1, with D perhaps TRBD1 (6 bases). This CDR3 region has 13 residues. The ends were cut back, 6 bases at V and 4 bases at J, with 15 bases in the middle. The germline CDR1 and CDR2 sequences are DFQATT and SNEGSKA (reference sequence). CDR3 loop: CSAPYEQGTEAFF. CDR3 sequence (DNA): TGCAGTGCACCCTATGAACAGGGCACTGAAGCTTTCTTT.

This clone is medium-sized by share. V gene TRBV12-3 or TRBV12-4 combines with J gene TRBJ2-1, with 8 bases that match TRBD2. The CDR3 contains 15 residues. With V trimmed by 3 bases and J by 6 bases, 7 bases remained unmatched. The CDR3 loop reads CASSFLREGRNEQFF. CDR3 DNA: TGTGCCAGCAGTTTCCTCCGGGAGGGCCGCAATGAGCAGTTCTTC.

In this sample, this clone turned up many times. This chain joins TRBV10-1 and TRBJ2-2; TRBD2 agrees at 10 bases. Trimming at V came to 0 bases and at J to 2 bases, leaving 6 bases not matched to a gene. Germline V gene lookup returns CDR1 WNHNN and CDR2 SYGVQD (reference sequence). This CDR3 comprises 18 residues. The CDR3 nucleotides read TGCGCCAGCAGTGAGTCGAGGCTAGCGGGAGATAACACCGGGGAGCTGTTTTTT. It codes for CASSESRLAGDNTGELFF.

This clone is medium-sized within its sample. The J gene is TRBJ1-2, the V gene TRBV28; TRBD1 matches 7 bases. The CDR3 covers 11 residues. Germline V gene data show CDR1 as MDHEN and CDR2 as SYDVKM. V lost 4 bases and J lost 10; bases outside the gene matches: 3. Here the CDR3 DNA reads TGTGCCAGCAGTTACAGGGGCCACTACACCTTC. Amino acid sequence: CASSYRGHYTF.